The 13 T cell receptor beta chains below all came from one sample that was sequenced in a study of cytomegalovirus exposure and HLA in healthy donors. The PCR contained 60 Vbeta and 13 Jbeta primers. The method was immunoSEQ multiplex PCR; TCRdb's version includes in-frame clones alone and lacks a portion of them. The sample gives fewer than 200,000 clones, about 90% of which show up once; roughly 0.23% is in the top ten. Material for sequencing was PBMCs. The receptors shown here come from a girl younger than two in good health and CMV-seronegative.

The chain uses TRBV6-1 and TRBJ2-3; the D is unclear. This CDR3 contains 15 residues. V shed 4 bases and J shed 4 bases, with 15 bases lying between them. Per the germline V gene, CDR1 is MNHNS and CDR2 is SASEGT. The CDR3 nucleotides are TGTGCCAGCAGTGCCCCGTCCCTCCGAGCAGATACGCAGTATTTT. Residues: CASSAPSLRADTQYF.

The chain recombines TRBV4-1 with TRBJ2-3, with 8 positions matching TRBD2. The V gene end was trimmed by 4 bases and the J gene end by 4 bases; junction bases not matched to a gene: 4. This CDR3 has 14 amino acids. Germline-derived CDR1 and CDR2 are MGHRA and YSYEKL. CDR3 bases: TGCGCCAGCAGCCGTCCGGGGGGGCCAGATACGCAGTATTTT. Translation gives CASSRPGGPDTQYF.

This clone was observed a single time. This chain links TRBV5-1 with TRBJ2-3; TRBD2 aligns across 8 bases. Germline V CDR1 and CDR2: SGHRS, YFSETQ. After removal of 3 bases from V and 5 bases from J, the junction contained 5 bases not matched to a gene. The CDR3 totals 14 residues. The CDR3 coding sequence is TGCGCCAGCAGCTGGTCGGGAGGGGGAGATACGCAGTATTTT. Its protein is CASSWSGGGDTQYF.

As concerns this clone: Compared with germline, one end of the junction differs, possibly owing to a read error. This rearrangement joins TRBV9 to TRBJ2-1; 9 nucleotides align to TRBD2. The CDR3 totals 15 residues. Germline CDR1 and CDR2: SGDLS and YYNGEE. CDR3 in amino acids: CASSVGGGGYTEQFF. CDR3 DNA: TGTGCCAGCAGCGTAGGCGGGGGGGGTTACACTGAGCAGTTCTTC.

The chain couples TRBV19 to TRBJ2-7; 9 nucleotides agree with TRBD2. V was pared by 10 bases and J by 2 bases, with 6 bases of the junction left unmatched. The CDR3 loop spans 13 amino acids. CDR1 LNHDA and CDR2 SQIVND come from the germline V gene (reference sequence). CDR3 sequence (DNA): TGTGCCATCCCCGGGACTAGCACCTACGAGCAGTACTTC. It codes for CAIPGTSTYEQYF.

The genes are TRBV29-1 and TRBJ1-5; D is possibly TRBD1 (5 bases). V lost 4 bases to trimming and J lost 3 bases, with 13 bases between them. CDR3 size: 14 residues. The germline V gene has CDR1 SQVTM and CDR2 ANQGSEA. CDR3 amino acids: CSVAGIGVNQPQHF. CDR3 nucleotides: TGCAGCGTTGCAGGGATTGGGGTCAATCAGCCCCAGCATTTT.

This clone was counted between two and nine times. J is TRBJ1-2 and V is TRBV2, with unresolved D. Trimming took 6 bases from V and 6 from J, leaving 20 bases between them. The CDR3 consists of 15 residues. Germline V gene sequence: CDR1 SNHLY, CDR2 FYNNEI. The CDR3 sequence: CASRAQRWRSDGYTF. In DNA, the CDR3 is TGTGCCAGCAGGGCGCAGCGTTGGCGTTCGGATGGCTACACCTTC.

J is TRBJ2-2 and V is TRBV6-5; 8 positions agree with TRBD2. Germline assignment: CDR1 MNHEY and CDR2 SVGAGI. Losses at the gene ends were 4 bases for V and 3 bases for J; bases not matched to a gene: 7. CDR3 length: 16 amino acids. CDR3 bases: TGTGCCAGCAGTTTTACTAGCGGAGGATACACCGGGGAGCTGTTTTTT. Amino acid sequence: CASSFTSGGYTGELFF.

J is TRBJ1-4 and V is TRBV6-1; D may be TRBD1 (6 bases). Germline V CDR1 and CDR2: MNHNS, SASEGT. The CDR3 has 14 amino acids. Deletions cut 1 base from V and 10 bases from J, with 13 bases between. Here the CDR3 reads CASSEGQVPVKLFF. DNA for the CDR3: TGTGCCAGCAGTGAAGGACAGGTTCCCGTAAAACTGTTTTTT.

V usage is TRBV9 and J usage is TRBJ2-7; weak D call: TRBD2 (6 bases). The germline V gene encodes CDR1 SGDLS and CDR2 YYNGEE. The CDR3 loop spans 14 amino acids. The germline V and J ends were trimmed by 0 bases and 5 bases, with 12 bases remaining between them. The DNA for the CDR3 is TGTGCCAGCAGCGTAGATGGGGGGATGGACGAGCAGTACTTC. Residues: CASSVDGGMDEQYF.

The chain has TRBV30 and TRBJ2-5; 9 bases fit TRBD1. J was trimmed by 5 bases and V by 5 bases; bases with no gene match: 6. Per germline, CDR1 GTSNPN and CDR2 SVGIG (reference sequence). The CDR3 is 13 amino acids. The CDR3: CAWHGTGRETQYF. The CDR3 DNA reads TGTGCCTGGCACGGGACAGGGCGCGAGACCCAGTACTTC.

The genes are TRBV21-1 and TRBJ1-2. TRBV21-1 is annotated as a pseudogene. The CDR3 is 16 amino acids. This chain's CDR3 is CASSKDRGVNNYGYTF. DNA for the CDR3: TGTGCCAGCAGCAAAGATCGAGGAGTGAATAACTATGGCTACACCTTC.

The chain uses TRBV21-1 and TRBJ1-5; the table's D gene call, TRBD1, was not cross checked with the DNA. TRBV21-1 is shown as a pseudogene. This CDR3 is 15 amino acids long. The CDR3 DNA reads TGTGCCAGCAGGGACAGAGTTTATAGCAATCAGCCCCAGCATTTT. Translation: CASRDRVYSNQPQHF.